There are many counts of the clone carrying this T cell receptor (beta chain). Amplified TCR beta CDR3 regions derived from RNA transcripts. HTBI primers drove first-round RT-PCR of the TCR CDR3. TCRdb re-called the multiplex PCR reads with MiXCR, one entry per CDR3 protein. The sample carries roughly 350,000 distinct CDR3 sequences, approximately 15% recorded once. Over 9 ml of fresh peripheral blood supplied the PBMCs. This sample is part of a study of T cells in Graves' hyperthyroidism and ophthalmopathy. The germline gives CDR1 MDHEN, CDR2 SYDVKM. CDR3 size: 14 residues. Trimming left V 4 bases short and J 3 bases short, with 13 bases between.

The sequencing input was blood. This clonotype originated in a woman in her 40s with Graves' ophthalmopathy. This sequence joins TRBV28 and TRBJ2-7; D is possibly TRBD1 or TRBD2 (5 bases each). The CDR3 region has the DNA TGTGCCAGCAGTTCACCGGGACCTAACTACGAGCAGTACTTC. Its protein product is CASSSPGPNYEQYF.